The following is a T cell receptor (beta chain) sequence with its context. The CDR3 contains 15 residues. Per the germline V gene, CDR1 is SNHLY and CDR2 is FYNNEI. V was shortened by 4 bases and J by 6 bases, with 16 bases between the two germline ends. Original processing notes: Quantification of nucleated cells was approximated via reference gene primer amplification. Profiling relied on immunoSEQ multiplex PCR, and the TCRdb table lists in-frame clones only, not all of them. V, J and clone size are taken as reported in that table, and D and trimming were inferred from the DNA itself. This table holds around 140,000 clones, 75% to 85% found once. The sample is drawn from a study of blood T cell repertoires in COVID-19. Whole-study context: Whether acute or convalescent, the COVID-19 samples came from the United States, Italy and Spain. The cDNA or gDNA used as material had been derived from T cells, B-cell-depleted T cells, or PBMCs.

The sequence was collected from a man aged 55-75 years with active or convalescent COVID-19. What was sequenced was peripheral blood. This sequence joins TRBV2 and TRBJ2-4, with a weak D call TRBD1 (6 bases). CDR3 coding DNA: TGTGCCAGCAGTGGAACAGGGAACCGGTTAAACATTCAGTACTTC. As protein: CASSGTGNRLNIQYF.